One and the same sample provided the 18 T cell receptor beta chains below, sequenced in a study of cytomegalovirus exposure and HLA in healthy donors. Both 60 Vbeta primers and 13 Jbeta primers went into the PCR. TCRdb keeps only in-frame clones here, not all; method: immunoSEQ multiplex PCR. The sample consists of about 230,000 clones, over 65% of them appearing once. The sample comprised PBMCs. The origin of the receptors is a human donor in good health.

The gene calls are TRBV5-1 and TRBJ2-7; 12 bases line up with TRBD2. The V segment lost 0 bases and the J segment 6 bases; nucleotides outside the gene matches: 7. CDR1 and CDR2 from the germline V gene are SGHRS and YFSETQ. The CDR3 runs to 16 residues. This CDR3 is CASSLETQLAGGEQYF. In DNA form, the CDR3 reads TGCGCCAGCAGCTTGGAAACCCAACTAGCGGGAGGCGAGCAGTACTTC.

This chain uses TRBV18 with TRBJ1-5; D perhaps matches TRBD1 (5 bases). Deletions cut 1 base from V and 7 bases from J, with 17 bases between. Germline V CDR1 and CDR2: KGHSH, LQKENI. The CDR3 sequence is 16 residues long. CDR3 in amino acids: CASSPRGLNQRQPQHF. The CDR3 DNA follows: TGTGCCAGCTCACCACGGGGACTAAATCAGCGGCAGCCCCAGCATTTT.

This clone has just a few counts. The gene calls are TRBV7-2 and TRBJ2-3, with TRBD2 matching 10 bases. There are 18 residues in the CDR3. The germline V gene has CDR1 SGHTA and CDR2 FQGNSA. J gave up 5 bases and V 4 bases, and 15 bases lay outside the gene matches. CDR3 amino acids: CASSSSGTSGTLVDTQYF. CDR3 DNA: TGTGCCAGCAGCTCTTCTGGAACTAGCGGGACTTTGGTAGATACGCAGTATTTT.

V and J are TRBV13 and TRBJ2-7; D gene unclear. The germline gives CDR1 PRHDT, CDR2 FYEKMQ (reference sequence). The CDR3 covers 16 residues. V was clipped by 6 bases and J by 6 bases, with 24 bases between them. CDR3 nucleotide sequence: TGTGCCAGCAGAAGCGTACGTGGCGGTAGTGGGTCCGAGCAGTACTTC. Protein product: CASRSVRGGSGSEQYF. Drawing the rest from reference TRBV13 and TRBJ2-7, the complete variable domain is AAGVIQSPRHLIKEKRETATLKCYPIPRHDTVYWYQQGPGQDPQFLISFYEKMQSDKGSIPDRFSAQQFSDYHSELNMSSLELGDSALYFCASRSVRGGSGSEQYFGPGTRLTVT.

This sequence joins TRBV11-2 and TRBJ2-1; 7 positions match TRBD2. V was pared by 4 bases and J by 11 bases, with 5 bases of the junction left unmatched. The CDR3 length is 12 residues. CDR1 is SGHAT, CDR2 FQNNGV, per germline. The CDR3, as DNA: TGTGCCAGCAGCTGGGGGACTAACAAGCAGTTCTTC. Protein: CASSWGTNKQFF.

DNA of the CDR3: TGTGCCAGTAAATCGAGCGCGAACACCGGGGAGCTGTTTTTT. It specifies CASKSSANTGELFF. The chain has TRBV19 and TRBJ2-2; D remains unclear. V was trimmed by 7 bases and J by 0 bases, leaving 9 bases between them. The CDR3 is 14 amino acids. Looked up from germline, CDR1 is LNHDA and CDR2 is SQIVND (reference sequence).

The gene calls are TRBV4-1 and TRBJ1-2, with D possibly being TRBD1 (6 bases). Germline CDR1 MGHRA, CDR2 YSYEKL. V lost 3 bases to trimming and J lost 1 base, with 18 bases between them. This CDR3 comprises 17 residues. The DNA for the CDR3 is TGCGCCAGCAGCCATCGGGGGGGACAAGACTTTAACTATGGCTACACCTTC. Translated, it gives CASSHRGGQDFNYGYTF.

The CDR3 protein is CASSVERAAGGWRKQETQYF. Written as DNA, the CDR3 is TGTGCCAGCAGCGTGGAAAGGGCGGCGGGAGGTTGGAGGAAACAAGAGACCCAGTACTTC. V and J are TRBV7-8 and TRBJ2-5; 8 bases agree with TRBD2. The junction had 22 bases not matched to a gene; V was cut back by 5 bases and J by 2 bases. CDR1 and CDR2 from the germline V gene are SGHVS and FQNEAQ. The CDR3 is made up of 20 amino acids.

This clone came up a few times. The CDR3 region has the DNA TGTGCATGGGACAGGGCCATTACTAGCGGGAGTTCCTACGAGCAGTACTTC. It encodes CAWDRAITSGSSYEQYF. V gene TRBV30 combines with J gene TRBJ2-7; 11 bases align to TRBD2. CDR3 size: 17 residues. Germline V gene lookup returns CDR1 GTSNPN and CDR2 SVGIG (reference sequence).

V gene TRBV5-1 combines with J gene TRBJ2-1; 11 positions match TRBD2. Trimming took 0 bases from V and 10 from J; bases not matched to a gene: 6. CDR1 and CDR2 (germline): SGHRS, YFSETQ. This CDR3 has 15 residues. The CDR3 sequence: CASSLVLAGGGEQFF. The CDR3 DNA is TGCGCCAGCAGCTTGGTCCTAGCGGGAGGAGGAGAGCAGTTCTTC.

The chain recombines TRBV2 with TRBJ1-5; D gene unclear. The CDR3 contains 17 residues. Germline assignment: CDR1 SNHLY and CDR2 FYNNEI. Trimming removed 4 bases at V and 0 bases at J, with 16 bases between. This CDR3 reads CASSGDYTDYSNQPQHF. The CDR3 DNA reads TGTGCCAGCAGTGGAGATTATACAGACTATAGCAATCAGCCCCAGCATTTT.

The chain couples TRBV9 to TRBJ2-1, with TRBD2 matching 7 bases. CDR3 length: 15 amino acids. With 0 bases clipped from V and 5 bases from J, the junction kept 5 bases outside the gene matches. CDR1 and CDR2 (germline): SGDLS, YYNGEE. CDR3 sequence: CASSVGGTTNNEQFF. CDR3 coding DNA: TGTGCCAGCAGCGTAGGGGGGACTACGAACAATGAGCAGTTCTTC.

The CDR3 loop is CASSPGGGNQPQHF. Written as DNA, the CDR3 is TGTGCCAGCAGTCCAGGAGGCGGTAATCAGCCCCAGCATTTT. The gene calls are TRBV27 and TRBJ1-5; no reliable D call. The CDR3 totals 14 residues. Trimming cost V 5 bases and J 4 bases, with 12 bases left between them. Germline assignment: CDR1 MNHEY and CDR2 SMNVEV (reference sequence).

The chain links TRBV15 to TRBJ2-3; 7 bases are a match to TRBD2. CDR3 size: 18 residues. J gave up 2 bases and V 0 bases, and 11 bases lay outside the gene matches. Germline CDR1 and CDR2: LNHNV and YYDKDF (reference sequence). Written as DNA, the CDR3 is TGTGCCACCAGCAGAGAGTGGGAGGCTAGCGGACCCACAGATACGCAGTATTTT. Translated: CATSREWEASGPTDTQYF.

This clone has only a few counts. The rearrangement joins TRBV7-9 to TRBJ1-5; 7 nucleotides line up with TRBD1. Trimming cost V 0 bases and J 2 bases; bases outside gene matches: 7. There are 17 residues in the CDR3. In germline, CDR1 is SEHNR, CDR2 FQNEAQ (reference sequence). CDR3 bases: TGTGCCAGCAGCTTAGCTAACACAGGGGCAGGCAATCAGCCCCAGCATTTT. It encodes CASSLANTGAGNQPQHF. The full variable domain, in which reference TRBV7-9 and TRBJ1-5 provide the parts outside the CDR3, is DTGVSQNPRHKITKRGQNVTFRCDPISEHNRLYWYRQTLGQGPEFLTYFQNEAQLEKSRLLSDRFSAERPKGSFSTLEIQRTEQGDSAMYLCASSLANTGAGNQPQHFGDGTRLSIL.

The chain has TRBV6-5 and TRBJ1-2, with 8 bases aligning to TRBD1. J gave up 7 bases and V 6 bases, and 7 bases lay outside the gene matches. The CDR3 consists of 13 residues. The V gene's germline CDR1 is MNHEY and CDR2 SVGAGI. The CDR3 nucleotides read TGTGCCAGCAGGCCGCAGGGGGCTGGTGGCTACACCTTC. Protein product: CASRPQGAGGYTF.

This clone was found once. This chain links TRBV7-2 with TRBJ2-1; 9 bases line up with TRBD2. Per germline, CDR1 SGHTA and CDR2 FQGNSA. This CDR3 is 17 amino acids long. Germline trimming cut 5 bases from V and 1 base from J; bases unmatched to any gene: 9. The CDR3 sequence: CASSPRSGGRSYNEQFF. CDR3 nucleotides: TGTGCCAGCAGCCCCCGTAGCGGGGGTCGTTCCTACAATGAGCAGTTCTTC.

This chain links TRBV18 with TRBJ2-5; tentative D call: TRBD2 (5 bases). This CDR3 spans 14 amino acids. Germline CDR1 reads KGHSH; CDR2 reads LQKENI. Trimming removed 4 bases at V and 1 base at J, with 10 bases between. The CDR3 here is CASSRTRVQETQYF. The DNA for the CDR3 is TGTGCCAGCTCACGAACGAGGGTCCAAGAGACCCAGTACTTC.